The next 14 T cell receptor beta chains were all read from a single sample in a study of T-cell reconstitution after alpha-beta-depleted transplantation in children. The authors prepared the TCRbeta library with unique molecular identifiers. TCRdb passed the PCR reads through MiXCR, listing each CDR3 protein once. The table lists 250,000 to 400,000 distinct CDR3 sequences, more than 20% of them singletons. The source material was PBMCs, mostly from graft donor cells, sampled 180 days after TCRalphabeta/CD19-depleted stem cell transplant. These receptors were obtained from a male patient younger than 18 who had a stem cell transplant for acute lymphoblastic leukemia, so the T cells may come from the graft donor.

At least ten counts were recorded for this clonotype. This sequence joins TRBV12-3 or TRBV12-4 and TRBJ2-7, with unresolved D. The CDR3 has 13 amino acids. V was trimmed by 7 bases and J by 0 bases, leaving 10 bases between them. The CDR3 sequence: CASTWKVSYEQYF. CDR3 nucleotide sequence: TGTGCCAGCACTTGGAAGGTCTCCTACGAGCAGTACTTC.

The V and J genes are TRBV24-1 and TRBJ2-1; 12 positions agree with TRBD2. The germline V gene has CDR1 KGHDR and CDR2 SFDVKD. Unmatched junction bases numbered 13, after V lost 8 bases and J lost 3 bases. CDR3 length equals 18 residues. In nucleotides, the CDR3 is TGTGCCACCATAGAAGCCTACTTGACTAGCGGGAGCTACAATGAGCAGTTCTTC. Translating gives CATIEAYLTSGSYNEQFF.

The V and J genes are TRBV12-3 or TRBV12-4 and TRBJ1-5, with D uncertain. V lost 4 bases and J 11 bases, leaving 12 bases between the germline ends. The CDR3 spans 12 residues. In DNA form, the CDR3 reads TGTGCCAGCAGTTCCCTACCCCACGCCCAGCATTTT. Protein product: CASSSLPHAQHF.

This clonotype was seen repeatedly, ten times or more. The chain joins TRBV20-1 to TRBJ1-3; D remains unclear. V was trimmed by 3 bases and J by 4 bases, leaving 7 bases between them. There are 12 residues in the CDR3. In germline, CDR1 is DFQATT, CDR2 SNEGSKA (reference sequence). CDR3 sequence reads: CSARGTGNTIYF. CDR3 DNA: TGCAGTGCTAGGGGCACAGGAAACACCATATATTTT.

This clonotype has just a few counts. V usage is TRBV11-2 and J usage is TRBJ2-2; D is unclear. Germline CDR1 is SGHAT and CDR2 is FQNNGV. This CDR3 comprises 13 residues. The V end lost 1 base, the J end lost 6 bases, and 6 bases lay between the germline ends. This CDR3 reads CASSLVTSGELFF. The CDR3 coding sequence is TGTGCCAGCAGCTTAGTCACATCCGGGGAGCTGTTTTTT.

V gene TRBV4-2 combines with J gene TRBJ1-1; no reliable D call. The CDR3 totals 16 residues. Germline V CDR1 and CDR2: LGHNA, YNFKEQ. The V end was cut by 0 bases, the J end by 3 bases, with 14 bases between. The CDR3, as DNA: TGTGCCAGCAGCCAAGAGCCCCCTCTCATGGACACTGAAGCTTTCTTT. This codes for CASSQEPPLMDTEAFF.

This clonotype was counted only a few times. The rearrangement joins TRBV29-1 to TRBJ2-7; 7 bases line up with TRBD1. Germline trimming cut 4 bases from V and 3 bases from J; bases unmatched to any gene: 3. This CDR3 is 12 amino acids long. Germline CDR1 and CDR2: SQVTM and ANQGSEA. The DNA for the CDR3 is TGCAGCGTTGCCCGGGACAGCTACGAGCAGTACTTC. It is translated as CSVARDSYEQYF.

This clonotype is a singleton in its sample. The chain has TRBV2 and TRBJ2-7; 13 nucleotides align to TRBD2. V lost 4 bases, J lost 3 bases, and 6 bases stayed unmatched. The length of the CDR3 is 16 residues. Germline CDR1 is SNHLY and CDR2 is FYNNEI. CDR3 DNA sequence: TGTGCCAGCAGTGTGAAACTAGCGGGAGGGGACTACGAGCAGTACTTC. Encoded protein: CASSVKLAGGDYEQYF.

The table lists this clonotype with a few counts. The chain employs TRBV12-3 or TRBV12-4 and TRBJ2-3, with TRBD1 matching over 7 bases. Trimming at V came to 6 bases and at J to 4 bases, leaving 7 bases not matched to a gene. This CDR3 is built from 14 residues. DNA for the CDR3: TGTGCCAGCAGAACAGGGGATCCCCCAGATACGCAGTATTTT. Translating it yields CASRTGDPPDTQYF.

This clonotype was seen only a few times. This chain links TRBV4-1 with TRBJ2-1, with no clear D. The CDR3 is 15 amino acids. CDR1 MGHRA and CDR2 YSYEKL come from the germline V gene. Trimming cost V 0 bases and J 7 bases, with 13 bases left between them. The CDR3 DNA reads as TGCGCCAGCAGCCAAGATGGCCCTGTTGGAAATGAGCAGTTCTTC. Its translation is CASSQDGPVGNEQFF.

V usage is TRBV20-1 and J usage is TRBJ1-1, with 9 positions matching TRBD1. The CDR3 spans 13 residues. The germline V gene encodes CDR1 DFQATT and CDR2 SNEGSKA (reference sequence). Unmatched junction bases numbered 3, after V lost 2 bases and J lost 5 bases. The CDR3 DNA sequence: TGCAGTGCTAGATGGGACAGGGTAACTGAAGCTTTCTTT. It yields the protein CSARWDRVTEAFF.

The rearrangement joins TRBV6-5 to TRBJ1-1; D ambiguous. Trimming cost V 0 bases and J 4 bases, with 9 bases left between them. CDR1 is MNHEY, CDR2 SVGAGI, per germline. CDR3 length: 14 amino acids. CDR3 sequence reads: CASSYSSRFTEAFF. The CDR3 DNA sequence: TGTGCCAGCAGTTACTCGAGCAGGTTCACTGAAGCTTTCTTT.

A few counts support this clonotype. The chain combines TRBV5-1 with TRBJ1-2; no firm D call. The CDR3 runs to 15 residues. The germline gives CDR1 SGHRS, CDR2 YFSETQ. Between the trimmed V and J ends, which lost 2 bases and 4 bases, there was a span of 15 bases. The CDR3 region is CASSFLYQAVYGYTF. The CDR3, as DNA: TGCGCCAGCAGCTTCCTCTATCAAGCGGTCTATGGCTACACCTTC. Full variable domain (remainder filled in from reference TRBV5-1 and TRBJ1-2): KAGVTQTPRYLIKTRGQQVTLSCSPISGHRSVSWYQQTPGQGLQFLFEYFSETQRNKGNFPGRFSGRQFSNSRSEMNVSTLELGDSALYLCASSFLYQAVYGYTFGSGTRLTVV.

The chain has TRBV20-1 and TRBJ2-7, with 9 nucleotides matching TRBD1. The V gene's germline CDR1 is DFQATT and CDR2 SNEGSKA (reference sequence). This CDR3 is 15 amino acids long. V dropped 5 bases and J dropped 2; count of bases not matched to a gene: 10. The CDR3 protein is CSAPQGQGMAYEQYF. The CDR3 bases are TGCAGTGCTCCACAGGGACAGGGAATGGCCTACGAGCAGTACTTC.